The 28 T cell receptor beta chains in this list originate from one sample, sequenced in a study of T cells in narcolepsy. Clones were sequenced by immunoSEQ multiplex PCR, and TCRdb holds only the in-frame ones, with some missing. In the table there are about 40,000 clones, approximately 89% of which are singletons. The sample was CD45RA- memory CD4+ T cells from PBMCs. Receptor source: a human donor with narcolepsy.

The V call is TRBV7-2, the J call TRBJ2-1, with D possibly TRBD1 on 6 matching bases. The CDR3 has 17 amino acids. Germline CDR1 reads SGHTA; CDR2 reads FQGNSA. Trimming removed 5 bases at V and 7 bases at J, with 24 bases between. The CDR3 DNA follows: TGTGCCAGCAGCCCTAATCTTGGGTCTGTCAGGGGAAATGAGCAGTTCTTC. Translating gives CASSPNLGSVRGNEQFF.

This clone was detected only a few times. V gene TRBV28 combines with J gene TRBJ1-6; perhaps TRBD1 as D (5 bases). Trimming removed 6 bases at V and 4 bases at J, with 19 bases between. The CDR3 runs to 17 residues. Germline V gene data show CDR1 as MDHEN and CDR2 as SYDVKM. The CDR3 loop reads CASRGGRGREYNSPLHF. For the CDR3, the DNA is TGTGCCAGCAGGGGGGGTCGAGGAAGAGAGTATAATTCACCCCTCCACTTT.

V usage is TRBV4-1 and J usage is TRBJ2-3, with D unresolved. V was pared by 3 bases and J by 2 bases, with 15 bases between. The CDR3 covers 16 residues. Germline V gene lookup returns CDR1 MGHRA and CDR2 YSYEKL. The CDR3, as DNA: TGCGCCAGCAGCCAGGTCCGGTTAACCTCCACAGATACGCAGTATTTT. Its protein is CASSQVRLTSTDTQYF.

The chain recombines TRBV5-1 with TRBJ2-5, with D maybe TRBD2 (5 bases). V was shortened by 4 bases and J by 3 bases, with 10 bases between the two germline ends. The germline CDR1 and CDR2 sequences are SGHRS and YFSETQ. The CDR3 runs to 13 residues. As DNA, the CDR3 is TGCGCCAGCAGCCCGGGGTGGGAAGAGACCCAGTACTTC. Its translation is CASSPGWEETQYF.

The genes are TRBV6-1 and TRBJ1-2; D remains ambiguous. Looked up from germline, CDR1 is MNHNS and CDR2 is SASEGT. Trimming cost V 8 bases and J 2 bases, with 18 bases left between them. The CDR3 contains 15 residues. CDR3 amino acids: CASAPTPTSNYGYTF. CDR3 bases: TGTGCCAGCGCCCCAACACCCACATCAAACTATGGCTACACCTTC.

The V gene is TRBV18, the J gene TRBJ1-5; no clear D. The CDR3 spans 15 residues. V gave up 6 bases and J gave up 2 bases, with 14 bases separating them. Germline V CDR1 and CDR2: KGHSH, LQKENI. In nucleotides, the CDR3 is TGTGCCAGCTCCCCGGAGGAGGCTGGCAATCAGCCCCAGCATTTT. Translating gives CASSPEEAGNQPQHF.

The chain links TRBV6-1 to TRBJ2-5, with 7 bases identical to TRBD1. J gave up 5 bases and V 4 bases, and 4 bases lay outside the gene matches. There are 13 residues in the CDR3. Germline V CDR1 and CDR2: MNHNS, SASEGT. CDR3 nucleotide sequence: TGTGCCAGCAGTGGTTCCAGGGGGGAGACCCAGTACTTC. It translates to CASSGSRGETQYF.

This chain uses TRBV7-9 with TRBJ2-5, with D unclear. Germline CDR1 SEHNR, CDR2 FQNEAQ (reference sequence). This CDR3 is 15 amino acids long. The V and J ends lost 5 bases and 0 bases respectively, with 13 bases between them. Written as DNA, the CDR3 is TGTGCCAGCAGCCTGAGTCTATCGTACCAAGAGACCCAGTACTTC. Its translation: CASSLSLSYQETQYF.

This clone was detected once. V is TRBV28 and J is TRBJ2-7, with 10 bases lining up with TRBD2. CDR1 is MDHEN and CDR2 is SYDVKM in the germline V gene. This CDR3 contains 15 residues. The J segment lost 5 bases and the V segment lost 2 bases, leaving 6 bases of the junction unmatched. The CDR3 protein is CASSLASGSTNEQYF. Here the CDR3 DNA reads TGTGCCAGCAGTTTAGCTAGCGGGAGTACAAACGAGCAGTACTTC.

This clone was seen just once. The chain links TRBV6-5 to TRBJ1-1; D is uncertain. V dropped 8 bases and J dropped 3 bases, with 16 bases sitting between them. The germline CDR1 and CDR2 sequences are MNHEY and SVGAGI. The CDR3 totals 14 residues. The CDR3 here is CASRNAGSYTEAFF. The CDR3 nucleotides are TGTGCCAGCCGTAACGCTGGGTCATACACTGAAGCTTTCTTT.

The chain combines TRBV4-3 with TRBJ2-6; D possibly uses TRBD1 or TRBD2 (5 bases each). The germline V gene has CDR1 LGHNA and CDR2 YSLEER. The V end was cut by 4 bases, the J end by 1 base, with 14 bases between. The CDR3 is 17 amino acids. The CDR3 DNA reads as TGCGCCAGCAGCCCAGGGCCCTGGGGGTCTGGGGCCAACGTCCTGACTTTC. This encodes CASSPGPWGSGANVLTF.

The chain has TRBV5-4 and TRBJ2-2; D is ambiguous. Germline V lookup: CDR1 SGHNT, CDR2 YYREEE (reference sequence). Trimming took off 0 bases at V and 3 bases at J, with 9 bases between the two ends. CDR3 size: 15 residues. The CDR3 nucleotides read TGTGCCAGCAGCTTGGGGGAAGCACACACCGGGGAGCTGTTTTTT. It yields the protein CASSLGEAHTGELFF.

J is TRBJ2-1 and V is TRBV7-3; D not certain. Germline-derived CDR1 and CDR2 are SGHTA and FQGTGA. The CDR3 has 13 residues. V lost 5 bases and J 9 bases, leaving 14 bases between the germline ends. The CDR3 nucleotides are TGTGCCAGCAGCCTTCAGGCCCGGAGTGAGCAGTTCTTC. It yields the protein CASSLQARSEQFF.

The rearrangement uses TRBV5-1 and TRBJ1-2; 7 bases agree with TRBD1. From germline, CDR1 is SGHRS and CDR2 YFSETQ. This CDR3 has 14 amino acids. V lost 4 bases and J lost 4; bases outside the gene matches: 7. The CDR3, as DNA: TGCGCCAGCAGCGTGGGACAGCCCGGCTATGGCTACACCTTC. Residues: CASSVGQPGYGYTF.

A word on this clone: Sequence at one end of the junction differs from germline and may be a read error. The chain recombines TRBV7-7 with TRBJ1-1; D perhaps matches TRBD1 (6 bases). Per the germline V gene, CDR1 is SSHAT and CDR2 is FNYEAQ (reference sequence). The CDR3 length is 14 residues. The CDR3 DNA sequence: TGTGCTAGCAGCTTACGGGGGCTAAGAACTGAAGCTTTCTTT. Its translation is CASSLRGLRTEAFF.

This clone was observed a single time. The chain is built from TRBV30 and TRBJ2-3; D is possibly TRBD1 or TRBD2 (5 bases each). CDR1 is GTSNPN, CDR2 SVGIG, per germline (reference sequence). With 2 bases removed from V and 4 bases from J, the gap between germline ends came to 13 bases. CDR3 size: 14 residues. CDR3 amino acids: CAWSYGGDPDTQYF. As DNA, the CDR3 is TGTGCCTGGAGTTATGGGGGAGACCCAGATACGCAGTATTTT.

The J gene is TRBJ2-1, the V gene TRBV10-2; TRBD2 agrees at 7 bases. The CDR3 loop spans 14 amino acids. Per germline, CDR1 WSHSY and CDR2 SAAADI. The junction had 0 bases not matched to a gene; V was cut back by 4 bases and J by 0 bases. CDR3 nucleotides: TGCGCCAGCAGTGGCGGGAGCTCCTACAATGAGCAGTTCTTC. As protein: CASSGGSSYNEQFF.

J is TRBJ1-4 and V is TRBV10-3; no firm D call. The CDR3 runs to 13 residues. Germline V gene data show CDR1 as ENHRY and CDR2 as SYGVKD. Deletions cut 0 bases from V and 10 bases from J, with 9 bases between. CDR3 DNA sequence: TGTGCCATCAGTGAGTCGGAGGGTGCAAAACTGTTTTTT. Its translation: CAISESEGAKLFF.

The chain couples TRBV7-2 to TRBJ2-5; no clear D gene. V dropped 5 bases and J dropped 4 bases, with 8 bases sitting between them. CDR1 and CDR2 from the germline V gene are SGHTA and FQGNSA. This CDR3 spans 12 amino acids. This CDR3 is CASSPLAETQYF. CDR3 DNA: TGTGCCAGCAGCCCCTTGGCAGAGACCCAGTACTTC.

This chain links TRBV9 with TRBJ2-4; 10 bases match TRBD2. V dropped 0 bases and J dropped 8; count of bases not matched to a gene: 2. This CDR3 spans 14 amino acids. CDR1 and CDR2 from the germline V gene are SGDLS and YYNGEE. The CDR3 spells CASSVASGSDIQYF. The CDR3 nucleotides read TGTGCCAGCAGCGTAGCTAGCGGGAGTGACATTCAGTACTTC.

This clone was detected once. One junction end does not reproduce the germline sequence, and a read error may be involved. The chain employs TRBV10-3 and TRBJ1-2; D is undetermined. This CDR3 is built from 12 residues. Germline loops: CDR1 ENHRY, CDR2 SYGVKD. CDR3 sequence (DNA): TGTGCCATCAGGGAGTCTAACTATGGCTACACCTTC. Translated: CAIRESNYGYTF.

This clone showed up just a few times. One end of the junction is discordant with germline, which a read error may explain. The rearrangement joins TRBV5-1 to TRBJ1-2; 9 bases line up with TRBD1. This CDR3 spans 16 amino acids. From germline, CDR1 is SGHRS and CDR2 YFSETQ. The CDR3 is CASSLVGGQGGYGYTF. The CDR3 region has the DNA TGTGCCAGCAGCTTGGTGGGGGGACAGGGTGGCTATGGCTACACCTTC.

This clone was observed a few times. This chain connects TRBV27 to TRBJ2-1; D is perhaps TRBD2 (7 bases). The V gene's germline CDR1 is MNHEY and CDR2 SMNVEV (reference sequence). The CDR3 runs 15 residues. With 3 bases removed from V and 7 bases from J, the gap between germline ends came to 16 bases. In DNA form, the CDR3 reads TGTGCCAGCAGTTTCTTGGGGGGGCGGTCGAATGAGCAGTTCTTC. Its translation: CASSFLGGRSNEQFF.

The rearrangement joins TRBV19 to TRBJ2-7, with 7 nucleotides matching TRBD1. This CDR3 contains 11 residues. V was clipped by 8 bases and J by 3 bases; unmatched bases: 1. In germline, CDR1 is LNHDA, CDR2 SQIVND (reference sequence). CDR3 protein: CASGQVYEQYF. The CDR3 DNA sequence: TGTGCCAGTGGACAGGTCTACGAGCAGTACTTC. The whole variable domain, remainder taken from reference TRBV19 and TRBJ2-7, is DGGITQSPKYLFRKEGQNVTLSCEQNLNHDAMYWYRQDPGQGLRLIYYSQIVNDFQKGDIAEGYSVSREKKESFPLTVTSAQKNPTAFYLCASGQVYEQYFGPGTRLTVT.

This rearrangement joins TRBV6-5 to TRBJ2-5, with 7 bases lining up with TRBD2. The better agreement between TRBJ2-7 and the DNA end casts doubt on the J call. The CDR3 sequence is 15 residues long. CDR1 MNHEY and CDR2 SVGAGI come from the germline V gene. Here the CDR3 DNA reads TGTGCCAGCAGTTACTTGGATCAGCGGGGCTACGAGCAGTACTTC. Its protein is CASSYLDQRGYEQYF.

The table lists this clone with a count of one. CDR3 protein: CASSSDEILWGRDTQYF. The CDR3 DNA follows: TGTGCCAGCAGCTCCGACGAGATCTTATGGGGGAGGGATACGCAGTATTTT. The rearrangement links TRBV7-8 to TRBJ2-3, with a possible D match to TRBD2 (6 bases). The CDR3 runs 17 residues. The V gene lost 4 bases and the J gene lost 6 bases, with 23 bases spanning the gap. The germline V gene encodes CDR1 SGHVS and CDR2 FQNEAQ.

V gene TRBV21-1 combines with J gene TRBJ1-1; TRBD1 is the table's D call and was not checked against the DNA. TRBV21-1 is a pseudogene segment. This CDR3 is 13 amino acids long. CDR3 sequence (DNA): TGTGCCTGCCGTCGACAGTTGAACACTGAAGCTTTCTTT. Translation gives CACRRQLNTEAFF.

V gene TRBV10-3 combines with J gene TRBJ2-1; no clear D gene. This CDR3 contains 13 residues. V was shortened by 7 bases and J by 6 bases, with 13 bases between the two germline ends. Looked up from germline, CDR1 is ENHRY and CDR2 is SYGVKD. CDR3: CAITDPNGNEQFF. CDR3 nucleotides: TGTGCCATCACCGACCCTAATGGCAATGAGCAGTTCTTC.